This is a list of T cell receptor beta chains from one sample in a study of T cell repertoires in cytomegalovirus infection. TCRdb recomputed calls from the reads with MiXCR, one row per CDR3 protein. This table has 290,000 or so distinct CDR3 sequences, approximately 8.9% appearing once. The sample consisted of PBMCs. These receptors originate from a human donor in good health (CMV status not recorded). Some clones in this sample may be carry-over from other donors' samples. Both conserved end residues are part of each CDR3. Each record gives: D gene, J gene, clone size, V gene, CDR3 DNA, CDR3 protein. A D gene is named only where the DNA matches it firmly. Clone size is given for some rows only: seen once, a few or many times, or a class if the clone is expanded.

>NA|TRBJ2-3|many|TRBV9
TGTGCCAGCAGCGTGGGCCCGGGGGATACGCAGTATTTT
CASSVGPGDTQYF
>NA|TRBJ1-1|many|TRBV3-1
TGTGCCAGCAGCCCCGGGGAGGTGGGCACTGAAGCTTTCTTT
CASSPGEVGTEAFF
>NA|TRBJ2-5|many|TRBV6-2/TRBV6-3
TGTGCCAGCACCCTACCTACAAAAGAGACCCAGTACTTC
CASTLPTKETQYF
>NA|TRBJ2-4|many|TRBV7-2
TGTGCCAGCAGCTTCGGTCGGGCGGAGAACATTCAGTACTTC
CASSFGRAENIQYF
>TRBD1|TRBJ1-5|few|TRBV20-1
TGCAGTGCTAGAGCGGACAGGGGCGAAAATCAGCCCCAGCATTTT
CSARADRGENQPQHF
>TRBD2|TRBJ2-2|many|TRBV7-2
TGTGCCAGCAGCAGGACAGCGGGGGCCGGGGAGCTGTTTTTT
CASSRTAGAGELFF
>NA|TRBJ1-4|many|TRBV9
TGTGCCAGCAGCGTAGATGCCAGGTCGAATGAAAAACTGTTTTTT
CASSVDARSNEKLFF
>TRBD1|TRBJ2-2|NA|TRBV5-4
TGTGCCAGCAGCTCGGGGACAGTGAGGGACACCGGGGAGCTGTTTTTT
CASSSGTVRDTGELFF
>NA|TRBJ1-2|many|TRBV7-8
TGTGCCAGCAGCCCGGAACCGGGACCTAACTATGGCTACACCTTC
CASSPEPGPNYGYTF
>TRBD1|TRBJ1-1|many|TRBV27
TGTGCCAGCTTTTATGGAACAGGGGTGAACACTGAAGCTTTCTTT
CASFYGTGVNTEAFF
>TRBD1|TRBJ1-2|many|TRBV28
TGTGCCAGCAGTTTCCCCTCTGACAGGGCTGGGTATGGCTACACCTTC
CASSFPSDRAGYGYTF
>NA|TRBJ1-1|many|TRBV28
TGTGCCAGCAGTTTATGGGGGGGGAACACTGAAGCTTTCTTT
CASSLWGGNTEAFF
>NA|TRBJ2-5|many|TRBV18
TGTGCCAGCTCACCAGTGACTAGGGACCTAGAGACCCAGTACTTC
CASSPVTRDLETQYF
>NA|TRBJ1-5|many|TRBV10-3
TGTGCCATCAGTACAGGGTGGGATCAGCCCCAGCATTTT
CAISTGWDQPQHF
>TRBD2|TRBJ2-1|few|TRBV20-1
TGCAGTGCTAGAGATGTGGCGGGGGGGCCGGGTGAGCAGTTCTTC
CSARDVAGGPGEQFF
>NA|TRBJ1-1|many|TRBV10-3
TGTGCCACCGGGACCCTGAACACTGAAGCTTTCTTT
CATGTLNTEAFF
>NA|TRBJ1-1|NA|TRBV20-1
TGCAGTGCTGGATACGTCAGAAGAAACACTGAAGCTTTCTTT
CSAGYVRRNTEAFF
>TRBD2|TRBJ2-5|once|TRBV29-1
TGCAGCGCCGCCCCGGGACTAGCGGGGGGAGAGACCCAGTACTTC
CSAAPGLAGGETQYF
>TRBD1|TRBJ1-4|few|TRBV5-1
TGCGCCAGCAGCCTGACAGGGGACGATAATGAAAAACTGTTTTTT
CASSLTGDDNEKLFF
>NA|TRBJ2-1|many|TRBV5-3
TGTGCCAGGCTATGTCAAGGGGGGGGGGGCTACAATGAGCAGTTCTTC
CARLCQGGGGYNEQFF
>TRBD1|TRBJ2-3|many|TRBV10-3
TGTGCCATCGGGGGACAGGGGACAGATACGCAGTATTTT
CAIGGQGTDTQYF
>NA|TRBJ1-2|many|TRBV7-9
TGTGCCAGCAGCTCGAGGAACAGTAACTATGGCTACACCTTC
CASSSRNSNYGYTF
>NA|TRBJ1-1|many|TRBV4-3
TGCGCCAGCAGCCAAGGCCCCGGGGGGCGCGGGGCTGAAGCTTTCTTT
CASSQGPGGRGAEAFF
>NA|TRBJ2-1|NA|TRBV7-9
TGTGCCAGCAGCTTTAGATCGGGCAACAATGAGCAGTTCTTC
CASSFRSGNNEQFF
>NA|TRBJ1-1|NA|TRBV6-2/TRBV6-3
TGTGCCAGCAGTTACGAAAACATCTATAACACTGAAGCTTTCTTT
CASSYENIYNTEAFF
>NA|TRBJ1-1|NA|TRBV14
TGTGCCAGCAGCCAGCACGTAAACACTGAAGCTTTCTTT
CASSQHVNTEAFF
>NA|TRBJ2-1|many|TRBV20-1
TGCAGTGCTAGCCCCGCGGGGTGGAGGTACAATGAGCAGTTCTTC
CSASPAGWRYNEQFF
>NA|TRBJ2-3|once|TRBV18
TGTGCCAGCTCACTTCTAGCAGCCCAGTCCACAGATACGCAGTATTTT
CASSLLAAQSTDTQYF
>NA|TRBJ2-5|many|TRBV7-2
TGTGCCAGCAGCTCCCCCTTGGGCGTCCGTGAGACCCAGTACTTC
CASSSPLGVRETQYF
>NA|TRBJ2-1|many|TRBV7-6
TGTGCCAGCAGCATCGGGAAATGGGTACAGAGCTCCTACAATGAGCAGTTCTTC
CASSIGKWVQSSYNEQFF
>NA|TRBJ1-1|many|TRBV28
TGTGCCAGCAGTTCAGGGACGGCTGAAGCTTTCTTT
CASSSGTAEAFF
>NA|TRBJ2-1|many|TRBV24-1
TGTGCCACCAGTGATAGCCTCTGGACCGTATACAATGAGCAGTTCTTC
CATSDSLWTVYNEQFF
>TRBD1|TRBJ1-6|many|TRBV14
TGTGCCAGCAGCCCGGACAGGGTTTATAATTCACCCCTCCACTTT
CASSPDRVYNSPLHF